The T cell receptor beta chain described here comes from a study of radiotherapy plus CTLA-4 blockade in lung cancer. Profiling relied on immunoSEQ multiplex PCR, and the TCRdb table lists in-frame clones only, not all of them. The sample has approximately 110,000 clones, roughly 86% seen once. Receiving focal radiation plus CTLA-4 blockade with ipilimumab were patients who had chemo-refractory metastatic non-small-cell lung cancer. Germline CDR1 SQVTM, CDR2 ANQGSEA. Between the trimmed V and J ends, which lost 0 bases and 10 bases, there was a span of 13 bases. This CDR3 has 12 amino acids. This chain joins TRBV29-1 and TRBJ2-7; a possible D gene is TRBD1 (5 bases). The sequences come from peripheral blood, collected from a patient treated with radiotherapy plus ipilimumab. The sequence was obtained from a human donor with non-small cell lung cancer that progressed on radiotherapy plus ipilimumab. Some clones in this sample may be carry-over from other donors' samples. The CDR3 DNA follows: TGCAGCGTTGAAGATCCAGGGAACCGCCAGTACTTC. Translated: CSVEDPGNRQYF.